This T cell receptor (beta chain) emerged from a study of blood T cell repertoires in COVID-19. TCRdb keeps only in-frame clones here, not all; method: immunoSEQ multiplex PCR. The sample holds just over 300,000 clones; about 88% are singletons and the top ten take approximately 9.4%. Participants' reported clinical history set cohort assignment. The ends lost 4 bases at V and 9 bases at J; junction bases unmatched: 7. The germline V gene has CDR1 MNHNS and CDR2 SASEGT. The CDR3 is 16 residues long. The specimen sequenced was PBMCs or T cells enriched from blood (not recorded which). The sequence came from a woman aged 40 to 49 who had recovered from COVID-19. V gene TRBV6-1 combines with J gene TRBJ1-6; 12 nucleotides match TRBD1. Written as DNA, the CDR3 is TGTGCCAGCAGTGGATCCGGGACAGGGGGCCGTTCACCCCTCCACTTT. This codes for CASSGSGTGGRSPLHF.